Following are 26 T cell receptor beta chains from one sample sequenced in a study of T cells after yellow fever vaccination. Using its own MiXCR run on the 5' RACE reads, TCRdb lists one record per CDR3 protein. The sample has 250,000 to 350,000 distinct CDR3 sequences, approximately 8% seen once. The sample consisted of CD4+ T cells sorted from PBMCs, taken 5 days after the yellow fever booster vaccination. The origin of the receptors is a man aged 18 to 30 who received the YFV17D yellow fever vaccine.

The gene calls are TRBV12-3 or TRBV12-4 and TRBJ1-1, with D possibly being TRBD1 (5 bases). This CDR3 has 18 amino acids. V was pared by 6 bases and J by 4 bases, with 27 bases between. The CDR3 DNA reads TGTGCCAGCAGCTCCCGAAGGCCAGGGCCCCGAATGGGCACTGAAGCTTTCTTT. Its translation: CASSSRRPGPRMGTEAFF.

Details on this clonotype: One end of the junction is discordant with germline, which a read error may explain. The DNA for the CDR3 is TGTGCCAGCAGCTTTGATCTTGCGCGAGAGCGACTCTTCTTC. Protein sequence: CASSFDLARERLFF. The chain carries TRBV7-2 and TRBJ2-7; unclear D gene. The CDR3 totals 14 residues. Germline CDR1 reads SGHTA; CDR2 reads FQGNSA.

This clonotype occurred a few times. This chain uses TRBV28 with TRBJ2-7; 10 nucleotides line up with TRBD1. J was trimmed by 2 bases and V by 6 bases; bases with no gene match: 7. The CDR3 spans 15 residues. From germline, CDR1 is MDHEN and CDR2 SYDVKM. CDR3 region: CASRTGGEGAYEQYV. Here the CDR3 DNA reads TGTGCCAGCAGGACAGGGGGCGAGGGAGCCTACGAGCAGTACGTC.

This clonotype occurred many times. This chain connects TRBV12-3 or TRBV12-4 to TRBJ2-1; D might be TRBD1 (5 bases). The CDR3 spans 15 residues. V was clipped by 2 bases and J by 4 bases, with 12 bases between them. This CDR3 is CASSLSGNVYNEQFF. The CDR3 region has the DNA TGTGCCAGCAGTTTATCAGGGAATGTTTACAATGAGCAGTTCTTC.

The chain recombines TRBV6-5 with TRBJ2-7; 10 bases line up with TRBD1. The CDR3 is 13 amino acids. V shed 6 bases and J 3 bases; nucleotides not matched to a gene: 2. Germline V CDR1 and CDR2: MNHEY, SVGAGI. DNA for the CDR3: TGTGCCAGCAGGCGGGACAGGGGCTACGAGCAGTACTTC. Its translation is CASRRDRGYEQYF.

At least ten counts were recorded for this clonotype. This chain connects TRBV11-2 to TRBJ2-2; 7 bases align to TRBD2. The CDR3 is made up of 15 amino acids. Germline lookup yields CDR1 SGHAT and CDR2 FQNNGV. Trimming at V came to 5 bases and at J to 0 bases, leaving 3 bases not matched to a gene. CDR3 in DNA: TGTGCCAGCAGCCGGGGACTACCGAACACCGGGGAGCTGTTTTTT. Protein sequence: CASSRGLPNTGELFF.

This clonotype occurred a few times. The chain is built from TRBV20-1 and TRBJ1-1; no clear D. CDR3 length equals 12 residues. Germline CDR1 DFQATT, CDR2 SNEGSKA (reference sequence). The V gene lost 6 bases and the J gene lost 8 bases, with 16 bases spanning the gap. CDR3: CSAPPRHKEAFF. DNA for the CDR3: TGCAGTGCCCCCCCCAGACACAAAGAAGCTTTCTTT.

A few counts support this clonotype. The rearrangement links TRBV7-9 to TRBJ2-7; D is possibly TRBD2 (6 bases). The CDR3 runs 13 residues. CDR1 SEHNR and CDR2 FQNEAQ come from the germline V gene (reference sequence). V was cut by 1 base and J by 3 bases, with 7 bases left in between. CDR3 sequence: CASSLEAGYEQYV. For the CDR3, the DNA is TGTGCCAGCAGCTTAGAAGCGGGCTACGAGCAGTACGTC.

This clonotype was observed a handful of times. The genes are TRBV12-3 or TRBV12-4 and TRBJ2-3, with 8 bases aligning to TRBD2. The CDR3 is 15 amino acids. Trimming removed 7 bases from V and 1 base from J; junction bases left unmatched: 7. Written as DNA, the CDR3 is TGTGCCAGCACACTGCGGGGGGCACGCACAGATACGCAGTATTTT. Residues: CASTLRGARTDTQYF.

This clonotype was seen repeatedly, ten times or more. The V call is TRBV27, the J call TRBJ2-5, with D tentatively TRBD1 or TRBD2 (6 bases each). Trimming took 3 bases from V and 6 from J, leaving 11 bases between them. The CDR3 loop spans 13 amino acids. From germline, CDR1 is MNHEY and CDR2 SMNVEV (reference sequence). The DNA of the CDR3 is TGTGCCAGCAGTTTCGGCGGGACAAAGACCCAGTACTTC. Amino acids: CASSFGGTKTQYF.

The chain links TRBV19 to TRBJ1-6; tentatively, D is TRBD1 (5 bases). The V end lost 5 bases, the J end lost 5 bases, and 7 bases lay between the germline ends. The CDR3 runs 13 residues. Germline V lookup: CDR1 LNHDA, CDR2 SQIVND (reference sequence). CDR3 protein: CASSDRDNSPLHF. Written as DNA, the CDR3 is TGTGCCAGTAGTGACAGAGATAATTCACCCCTCCACTTT. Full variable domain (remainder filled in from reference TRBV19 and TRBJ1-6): DGGITQSPKYLFRKEGQNVTLSCEQNLNHDAMYWYRQDPGQGLRLIYYSQIVNDFQKGDIAEGYSVSREKKESFPLTVTSAQKNPTAFYLCASSDRDNSPLHFGNGTRLTVT.

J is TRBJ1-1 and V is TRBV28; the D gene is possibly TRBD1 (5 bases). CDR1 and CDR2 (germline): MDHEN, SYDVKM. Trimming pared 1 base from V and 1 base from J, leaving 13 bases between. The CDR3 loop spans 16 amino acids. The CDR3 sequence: CASSLLFAGKNTEAFF. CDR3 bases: TGTGCCAGCAGTTTATTATTTGCAGGGAAGAACACTGAAGCTTTCTTT.

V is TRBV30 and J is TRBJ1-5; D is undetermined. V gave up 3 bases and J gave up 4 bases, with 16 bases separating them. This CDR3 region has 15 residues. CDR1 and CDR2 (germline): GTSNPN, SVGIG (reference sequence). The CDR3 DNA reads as TGTGCCTGGAGCCGGCCGGGGAGGAGAAATCAGCCCCAGCATTTT. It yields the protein CAWSRPGRRNQPQHF.

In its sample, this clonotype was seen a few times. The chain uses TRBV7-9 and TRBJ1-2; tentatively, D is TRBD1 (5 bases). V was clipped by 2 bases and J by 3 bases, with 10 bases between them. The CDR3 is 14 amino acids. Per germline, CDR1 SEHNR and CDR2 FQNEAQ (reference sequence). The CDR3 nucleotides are TGTGCCAGCAGCTTATCCGGGGCTTACTATGGCTACACCTTC. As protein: CASSLSGAYYGYTF.

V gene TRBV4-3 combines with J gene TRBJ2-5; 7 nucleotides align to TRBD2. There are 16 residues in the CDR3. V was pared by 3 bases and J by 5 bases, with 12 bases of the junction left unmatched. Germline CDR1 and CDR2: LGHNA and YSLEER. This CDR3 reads CASSQRGRGTPETQYF. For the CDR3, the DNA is TGCGCCAGCAGCCAGAGAGGGAGGGGAACGCCGGAGACCCAGTACTTC.

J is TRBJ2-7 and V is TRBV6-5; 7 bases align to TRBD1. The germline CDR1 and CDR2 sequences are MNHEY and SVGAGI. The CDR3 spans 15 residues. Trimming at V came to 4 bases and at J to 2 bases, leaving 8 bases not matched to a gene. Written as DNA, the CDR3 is TGTGCCAGCAGTTGGGACAGCCGTACCACCTACGAGCAGTACTTC. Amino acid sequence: CASSWDSRTTYEQYF.

The chain's CDR3 is CASSSTVSSYEQYF. CDR3 DNA: TGTGCCAGCAGTAGCACAGTGAGCTCCTACGAGCAGTACTTC. The chain recombines TRBV11-2 with TRBJ2-7; D is unresolved. Germline CDR1 and CDR2: SGHAT and FQNNGV. Trimming shortened V by 6 bases and J by 0 bases, and 12 bases separated the two germline ends. This CDR3 spans 14 amino acids.

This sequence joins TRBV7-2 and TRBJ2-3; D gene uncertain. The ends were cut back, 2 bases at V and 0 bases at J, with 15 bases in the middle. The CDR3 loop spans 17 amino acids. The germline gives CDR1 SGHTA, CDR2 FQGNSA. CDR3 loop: CASSLNRVGRSTDTQYF. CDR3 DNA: TGTGCCAGCAGCTTAAACCGGGTGGGAAGGAGCACAGATACGCAGTATTTT.

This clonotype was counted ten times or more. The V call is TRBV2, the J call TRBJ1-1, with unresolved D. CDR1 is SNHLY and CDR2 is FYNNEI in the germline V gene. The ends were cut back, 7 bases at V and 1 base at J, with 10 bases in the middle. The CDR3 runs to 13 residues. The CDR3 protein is CASKADPNTEAFF. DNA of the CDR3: TGTGCCAGCAAAGCGGACCCGAACACTGAAGCTTTCTTT. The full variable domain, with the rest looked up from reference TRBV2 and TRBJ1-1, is EPEVTQTPSHQVTQMGQEVILRCVPISNHLYFYWYRQILGQKVEFLVSFYNNEISEKSEIFDDQFSVERPDGSNFTLKIRSTKLEDSAMYFCASKADPNTEAFFGQGTRLTVV.

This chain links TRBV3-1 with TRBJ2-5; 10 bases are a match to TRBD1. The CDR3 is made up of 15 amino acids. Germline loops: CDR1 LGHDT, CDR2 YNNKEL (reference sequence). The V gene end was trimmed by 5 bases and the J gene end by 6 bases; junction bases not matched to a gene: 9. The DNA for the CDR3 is TGTGCCAGCAGCTTCCCGGGACAGGGGAGAAAGACCCAGTACTTC. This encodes CASSFPGQGRKTQYF.

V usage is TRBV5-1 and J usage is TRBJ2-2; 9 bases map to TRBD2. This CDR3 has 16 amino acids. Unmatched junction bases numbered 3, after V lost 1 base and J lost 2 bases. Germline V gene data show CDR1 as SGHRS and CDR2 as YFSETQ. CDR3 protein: CASSLSGGQNTGELFF. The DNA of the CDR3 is TGCGCCAGCAGCTTGAGCGGGGGGCAAAACACCGGGGAGCTGTTTTTT.

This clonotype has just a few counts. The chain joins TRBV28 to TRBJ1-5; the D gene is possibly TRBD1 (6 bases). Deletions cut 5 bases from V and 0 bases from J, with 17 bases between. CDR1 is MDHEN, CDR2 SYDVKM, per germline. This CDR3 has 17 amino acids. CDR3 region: CASSGGGAANSNQPQHF. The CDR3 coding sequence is TGTGCCAGCAGTGGGGGCGGGGCAGCGAATAGCAATCAGCCCCAGCATTTT.

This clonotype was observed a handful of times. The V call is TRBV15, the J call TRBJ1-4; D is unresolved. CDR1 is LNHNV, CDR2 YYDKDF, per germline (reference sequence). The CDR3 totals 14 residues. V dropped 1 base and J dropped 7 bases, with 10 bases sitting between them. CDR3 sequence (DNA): TGTGCCACCAGCAGAGTGGGTCAGCCTGAAAAACTGTTTTTT. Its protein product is CATSRVGQPEKLFF.

The CDR3 nucleotides are TGCGCCAGCAGCTTGCAGACAGACCCCGCCTCTGGGGCCAACGTCCTGACTTTC. Protein sequence: CASSLQTDPASGANVLTF. The V call is TRBV5-1, the J call TRBJ2-6, with D perhaps TRBD1 (5 bases). The CDR3 length is 18 residues. From germline, CDR1 is SGHRS and CDR2 YFSETQ. With 1 base removed from V and 0 bases from J, the gap between germline ends came to 14 bases.

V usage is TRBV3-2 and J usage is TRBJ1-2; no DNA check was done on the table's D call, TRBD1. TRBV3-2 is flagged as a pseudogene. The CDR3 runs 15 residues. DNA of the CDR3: TGTGCCAGCACCGACGGACAGGAGTCGGCCTATGGCTACACCTTC. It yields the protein CASTDGQESAYGYTF.

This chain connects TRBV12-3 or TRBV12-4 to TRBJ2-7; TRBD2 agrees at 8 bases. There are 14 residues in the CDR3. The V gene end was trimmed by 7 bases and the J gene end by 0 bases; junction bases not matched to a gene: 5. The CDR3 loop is CASTGTRSSYEQYF. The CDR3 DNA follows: TGTGCCAGCACCGGGACTAGGTCCTCCTACGAGCAGTACTTC.